These 16 T cell receptor beta chains originate from one sample sequenced in a study of metastatic and nonmetastatic thyroid tumors. TCRdb re-called clones from the PCR reads using MiXCR. In the table there are about 69,000 clones, more than 13% of which are singletons. All patients were treatment-naive before thyroid surgery. The material sequenced was blood. All receptors come from a male donor with papillary thyroid cancer or a benign thyroid nodule (not recorded which). Some clones in this sample may be carry-over from other donors' samples.

The chain carries TRBV12-3 or TRBV12-4 and TRBJ2-7, with 7 nucleotides matching TRBD2. The CDR3 runs 15 residues. Trimming cost V 7 bases and J 7 bases; bases outside gene matches: 16. The CDR3 sequence is CASIPPGGSAREQYF. DNA of the CDR3: TGTGCCAGCATACCGCCCGGCGGGAGTGCGAGGGAGCAGTACTTC.

The rearrangement links TRBV19 to TRBJ2-5; TRBD1 aligns across 7 bases. Germline V gives CDR1 LNHDA, CDR2 SQIVND (reference sequence). The length of the CDR3 is 16 residues. The trim removed 3 bases at V and 5 bases at J, leaving 12 bases unmatched. This chain's CDR3 is CASSMLGEGGRETQYF. The CDR3 DNA reads TGTGCCAGTAGTATGTTGGGGGAAGGGGGCCGGGAGACCCAGTACTTC. Using reference TRBV19 and TRBJ2-5 for the parts outside the CDR3, the full variable domain is DGGITQSPKYLFRKEGQNVTLSCEQNLNHDAMYWYRQDPGQGLRLIYYSQIVNDFQKGDIAEGYSVSREKKESFPLTVTSAQKNPTAFYLCASSMLGEGGRETQYFGPGTRLLVL.

For this clone: At one end the junction does not follow the germline gene, possibly because of a read error. The CDR3: CGALDRGYGYTF. The CDR3 nucleotides read TGCGGTGCTTTGGACAGGGGATATGGCTACACGTTC. The rearrangement joins TRBV20-1 to TRBJ1-2; the match to TRBD1 covers 9 bases. The CDR3 loop spans 12 amino acids. Germline values: CDR1 DFQATT, CDR2 SNEGSKA (reference sequence).

At least ten counts were recorded for this clone. The V call is TRBV6-2 or TRBV6-3, the J call TRBJ2-2; 8 bases line up with TRBD1. CDR1 and CDR2 (germline): MNHEY, SVGEGT. V trimming: 5 bases; J trimming: 7 bases; junction bases outside the gene matches: 6. This CDR3 contains 14 residues. The CDR3 sequence is CASSVQGVGGELFF. The CDR3 DNA sequence: TGTGCCAGCAGTGTACAGGGGGTTGGCGGGGAGCTGTTTTTT.

This clone was seen ten or more times. V usage is TRBV28 and J usage is TRBJ1-5; D gene uncertain. The length of the CDR3 is 13 residues. V was shortened by 2 bases and J by 7 bases, with 9 bases between the two germline ends. Germline V gene sequence: CDR1 MDHEN, CDR2 SYDVKM. The CDR3 bases are TGTGCCAGCAGTTTACGGTGGGAGCAGCCCCAGCATTTT. Amino acids: CASSLRWEQPQHF.

This clone showed up many times. The CDR3 region has the DNA TGTGCCAGCAGCGTACTGACTGCCCCCGGGGAGCTGTTTTTT. Translated, it gives CASSVLTAPGELFF. The chain joins TRBV9 to TRBJ2-2; D unresolved. The length of the CDR3 is 14 residues. Per germline, CDR1 SGDLS and CDR2 YYNGEE. Trimming removed 1 base from V and 6 bases from J, with 10 bases in between.

Ten or more counts support this clone. The chain links TRBV5-1 to TRBJ2-1; 10 bases are shared with TRBD2. The germline gives CDR1 SGHRS, CDR2 YFSETQ. This CDR3 is built from 15 residues. The junction had 6 bases not matched to a gene; V was cut back by 4 bases and J by 5 bases. The CDR3 DNA sequence: TGCGCCAGCAGCGAGCGGGAGGGCGGTGACAATGAGCAGTTCTTC. Its protein is CASSEREGGDNEQFF.

The sample holds many counts of this clone. The V and J genes are TRBV20-1 and TRBJ1-1; D unresolved. Germline CDR1 is DFQATT and CDR2 is SNEGSKA (reference sequence). The CDR3 runs to 15 residues. V gave up 0 bases and J gave up 5 bases, with 16 bases separating them. The CDR3 protein is CSARDVGRGWTEAFF. The CDR3 nucleotides are TGCAGTGCTAGAGATGTAGGGCGGGGTTGGACTGAAGCTTTCTTT.

This clone was observed at least ten times. The chain is built from TRBV4-1 and TRBJ2-1; perhaps TRBD2 as D (6 bases). Trimming removed 1 base from V and 7 bases from J, with 23 bases in between. The CDR3 consists of 18 residues. Germline V gives CDR1 MGHRA, CDR2 YSYEKL. The CDR3 DNA reads TGCGCCAGCAGCCAAGTTCCTGCGGTGGGAGGCATGGGAAATGAGCAGTTCTTC. Protein sequence: CASSQVPAVGGMGNEQFF.

This clone occurred many times. The V call is TRBV2, the J call TRBJ2-7; D is undetermined. V was shortened by 6 bases and J by 2 bases, with 5 bases between the two germline ends. The CDR3 has 11 amino acids. Germline CDR1 and CDR2: SNHLY and FYNNEI. CDR3 residues: CASRPAYEQYF. For the CDR3, the DNA is TGTGCCAGCAGGCCGGCCTACGAGCAGTACTTC. The full variable domain, its missing parts supplied by reference TRBV2 and TRBJ2-7, is EPEVTQTPSHQVTQMGQEVILRCVPISNHLYFYWYRQILGQKVEFLVSFYNNEISEKSEIFDDQFSVERPDGSNFTLKIRSTKLEDSAMYFCASRPAYEQYFGPGTRLTVT.

This clone showed up many times. The V gene is TRBV28, the J gene TRBJ2-1; D assignment may be TRBD1 or TRBD2 (5 bases each). Germline CDR1 reads MDHEN; CDR2 reads SYDVKM. The V end lost 5 bases, the J end lost 2 bases, and 13 bases lay between the germline ends. The CDR3 consists of 15 residues. CDR3 protein: CASSLPGPTYNEQFF. The DNA of the CDR3 is TGTGCCAGCAGTCTGCCGGGACCCACCTACAATGAGCAGTTCTTC.

This clone was observed at least ten times. Other DNA sequences in this specimen translate into the identical CDR3. The gene calls are TRBV6-4 and TRBJ1-5, with D perhaps matching TRBD1 (6 bases). V lost 7 bases to trimming and J lost 11 bases, with 18 bases between them. CDR1 and CDR2 from the germline V gene are MRHNA and SNTAGT. The CDR3 is 13 amino acids. CDR3 sequence: CASTFSGPGAQHF. CDR3 coding DNA: TGTGCCAGCACCTTCTCGGGGCCAGGGGCCCAGCATTTT.

This clone was picked up many times. The CDR3 here is CAWNTGASGSDEQFF. In nucleotides, the CDR3 is TGTGCCTGGAACACCGGGGCTAGCGGGAGCGATGAGCAGTTCTTC. The chain carries TRBV30 and TRBJ2-1; 10 nucleotides match TRBD2. Looked up from germline, CDR1 is GTSNPN and CDR2 is SVGIG (reference sequence). The CDR3 consists of 15 residues. The V and J ends lost 4 bases and 8 bases, in that order; junction bases with no gene match: 11.

This clone came up many times. The rearrangement uses TRBV19 and TRBJ2-1; the D is unclear. The V gene lost 7 bases and the J gene lost 4 bases, with 20 bases spanning the gap. The CDR3 covers 16 residues. The germline gives CDR1 LNHDA, CDR2 SQIVND (reference sequence). This CDR3 is CASTKALSNRYNEQFF. The DNA for the CDR3 is TGTGCCAGTACCAAGGCCCTCTCGAATAGATACAATGAGCAGTTCTTC.

This clone was counted many times. The CDR3 loop reads CASSAAGTARSGEQFF. The CDR3 DNA sequence: TGTGCCAGCAGCGCCGCCGGGACCGCGAGGTCTGGTGAGCAGTTCTTC. This chain joins TRBV9 and TRBJ2-1; D may correspond to TRBD1 or TRBD2 (5 bases each). The V end was cut by 3 bases, the J end by 9 bases, with 22 bases between. There are 16 residues in the CDR3. The germline CDR1 and CDR2 sequences are SGDLS and YYNGEE. Full variable domain (rest looked up from reference TRBV9 and TRBJ2-1): DSGVTQTPKHLITATGQRVTLRCSPRSGDLSVYWYQQSLDQGLQFLIQYYNGEERAKGNILERFSAQQFPDLHSELNLSSLELGDSALYFCASSAAGTARSGEQFFGPGTRLTVL.

This clone was seen many times. A much larger clone lies one base from this, so it may be a read error. Other DNA sequences of this sample code for an identical CDR3. In DNA, the CDR3 is TGTGCCAGCAGGAGGACGGGGAACGGCTACACCTTC. Residues: CASRRTGNGYTF. V and J are TRBV2 and TRBJ1-2; D not resolved. Germline loops: CDR1 SNHLY, CDR2 FYNNEI. The V end was cut by 6 bases, the J end by 8 bases, with 13 bases between. The CDR3 spans 12 residues.